This TCR beta chain is drawn from a study of naive and memory T cell subsets. Germline V gives CDR1 LGHDT, CDR2 YNNKEL (reference sequence). The CDR3 is 13 amino acids. The V segment lost 1 base and the J segment 7 bases; nucleotides outside the gene matches: 2. Four subsets defined by CD45RA and CD27 were sorted after CD3, CD4, CD8 and live/dead staining. Study-level results: In naive cells, over 90% of TCR sequences were seen only once.

This clonotype was picked up many times. The antigen remains undetermined. The beta constant-region primer was an equimolar mix of two oligonucleotides covering TRBC1 and TRBC2. Ligation attached a single-stranded oligonucleotide with a 12-nucleotide UMI and the SP2 primer to the cDNA 3' end. TCRdb re-called the UMI-ligation and nested PCR reads with MiXCR, one entry per CDR3 protein. The data hold 81,000 or so distinct CDR3 sequences, with 6% to 7.5% observed a single time. The receptor was isolated from a human donor in good health. The chain is built from TRBV3-1 and TRBJ1-2, with 8 bases that match TRBD1. Sequenced sample: central memory CD4+ T cells from blood. The CDR3 DNA sequence: TGTGCCAGCAGCCAAGTTCAGGGGGCTGGCTACACCTTC. Translation: CASSQVQGAGYTF.